This T cell receptor beta chain was recorded in a study of blood T cell repertoires in COVID-19. Study details: COVID-19 samples collected from the United States, Italy and Spain covered acute and convalescent phases.

Trimming shortened V by 5 bases and J by 11 bases, and 13 bases separated the two germline ends. This CDR3 has 13 residues. Looked up from germline, CDR1 is SGHVS and CDR2 is FQNEAQ. Method: immunoSEQ multiplex PCR; TCRdb's copy keeps in-frame clones and lacks some. The data contain roughly 70,000 clones, approximately 81% of them seen just once; the ten biggest clones take up 4% to 5.5%. This receptor was obtained from a woman aged 80 or older with active or convalescent COVID-19. Sequencing was performed on peripheral blood. This chain links TRBV7-8 with TRBJ1-6; TRBD1 might be the D (6 bases). Here the CDR3 reads CASSRQGNAPLHF. The CDR3 bases are TGTGCCAGCAGCCGTCAGGGGAACGCACCCCTCCACTTT. The variable domain in full, completed from reference TRBV7-8 and TRBJ1-6, reads GAGVSQSPRYKVAKRGQDVALRCDPISGHVSLFWYQQALGQGPEFLTYFQNEAQLDKSGLPSDRFFAERPEGSVSTLKIQRTQQEDSAVYLCASSRQGNAPLHFGNGTRLTVT.